The 17 T cell receptor beta chains given below trace back to one sample, sequenced in a study of shared clonotypes between healthy human individuals. TCRdb's copy holds only in-frame clones and misses some; the assay was immunoSEQ multiplex PCR. In the table there are roughly 2 million clones, approximately 94% of which are singletons. CD8 cells classed as naive were CD45RO-negative and positively selected for CCR7, excluding terminally differentiated effector memory CD45RA+ cells. Source material: naive CD8+ T cells sorted from blood. The receptors stem from a man in his late teens or twenties in good health.

This clone was counted between two and nine times. Other DNA sequences within the sample encode an identical CDR3. This chain links TRBV7-9 with TRBJ2-1; D is unclear. Germline V lookup: CDR1 SEHNR, CDR2 FQNEAQ (reference sequence). This CDR3 region has 12 residues. V shed 1 base and J shed 7 bases, with 5 bases lying between them. DNA of the CDR3: TGTGCCAGCAGCTTAGGCCGGAATGAGCAGTTCTTC. The encoded protein is CASSLGRNEQFF.

This chain joins TRBV6-1 and TRBJ2-7; TRBD1 might be the D (6 bases). Germline V lookup: CDR1 MNHNS, CDR2 SASEGT. V lost 9 bases and J lost 3, with 12 bases in between. This CDR3 contains 12 residues. This chain's CDR3 is CASTGHDYEQYF. The DNA for the CDR3 is TGTGCCAGTACGGGACACGACTACGAGCAGTACTTC.

This chain connects TRBV14 to TRBJ2-7; D not resolved. Germline CDR1 and CDR2: SGHDN and FVKESK. Trimming removed 0 bases at V and 2 bases at J, with 8 bases between. The CDR3 is 14 residues long. CDR3 coding DNA: TGTGCCAGCAGCCAAGAGGGGATCACCTACGAGCAGTACTTC. Translated: CASSQEGITYEQYF.

The rearrangement uses TRBV27 and TRBJ1-2; D might be TRBD1 (5 bases). Trimming cost V 0 bases and J 7 bases, with 6 bases left between them. The CDR3 is 12 amino acids. The V gene's germline CDR1 is MNHEY and CDR2 SMNVEV (reference sequence). The CDR3 is CASSLSGLGYTF. The CDR3 DNA reads TGTGCCAGCAGTTTATCGGGACTTGGCTACACCTTC.

V is TRBV7-8 and J is TRBJ2-7; D is possibly TRBD1 (6 bases). V was trimmed by 5 bases and J by 2 bases, leaving 16 bases between them. CDR1 and CDR2 from the germline V gene are SGHVS and FQNEAQ. The CDR3 totals 15 residues. In nucleotides, the CDR3 is TGTGCCAGCAGCCCCACCGGGACACCCCCCTACGAGCAGTACTTC. It is translated as CASSPTGTPPYEQYF.

The chain links TRBV7-9 to TRBJ2-1, with a tentative D call TRBD2 (6 bases). V was cut by 2 bases and J by 9 bases, with 17 bases left in between. The CDR3 runs to 15 residues. Per germline, CDR1 SEHNR and CDR2 FQNEAQ (reference sequence). DNA for the CDR3: TGTGCCAGCAGCTTAACGGGAGCCACCCCGGGTGAGCAGTTCTTC. This sequence encodes CASSLTGATPGEQFF.

This chain links TRBV30 with TRBJ1-4; D possibly corresponds to TRBD1 (5 bases). The CDR3 runs to 13 residues. Trimming left V 7 bases short and J 8 bases short, with 17 bases between. Germline V CDR1 and CDR2: GTSNPN, SVGIG (reference sequence). CDR3 sequence: CASSGQGGEKLFF. The CDR3 DNA sequence: TGTGCCTCGTCTGGGCAGGGTGGCGAAAAACTGTTTTTT.

This sequence joins TRBV7-6 and TRBJ2-1; 10 bases align to TRBD1. The ends lost 0 bases at V and 8 bases at J; junction bases unmatched: 7. CDR1 and CDR2 from the germline V gene are SGHVS and FNYEAQ. The CDR3 loop spans 16 amino acids. This chain's CDR3 is CASSLAPGQGSHEQFF. In DNA, the CDR3 is TGTGCCAGCAGCTTAGCGCCGGGACAGGGGTCCCATGAGCAGTTCTTC.

V gene TRBV28 combines with J gene TRBJ1-4; D is ambiguous. The CDR3 runs to 14 residues. V lost 2 bases, J lost 4 bases, and 8 bases lay in between. The germline V gene encodes CDR1 MDHEN and CDR2 SYDVKM. The CDR3 sequence: CASSLVKGNEKLFF. For the CDR3, the DNA is TGTGCCAGCAGTTTAGTTAAGGGTAATGAAAAACTGTTTTTT.

The chain is built from TRBV6-5 and TRBJ2-2, with TRBD2 matching 11 bases. Germline CDR1 reads MNHEY; CDR2 reads SVGAGI. This CDR3 contains 16 residues. Losses at the gene ends were 2 bases for V and 4 bases for J; bases not matched to a gene: 3. The CDR3 sequence is CASSYPTSGITGELFF. The CDR3 nucleotides read TGTGCCAGCAGTTACCCGACTAGCGGGATCACCGGGGAGCTGTTTTTT.

The genes are TRBV6-6 and TRBJ2-7, with 16 bases matching TRBD2. The J segment lost 7 bases and the V segment lost 8 bases, leaving 8 bases of the junction unmatched. The CDR3 is made up of 15 amino acids. Looked up from germline, CDR1 is MNHNY and CDR2 is SVGAGI (reference sequence). The CDR3 bases are TGTGCCAGCCAGGGACTAGCGGGAGGGCCTGAAGAGCAGTACTTC. Amino acid sequence: CASQGLAGGPEEQYF.

The genes are TRBV7-9 and TRBJ2-1; the D is unclear. Trimming stripped 2 bases from V and 7 bases from J, with 6 bases between. Germline-derived CDR1 and CDR2 are SEHNR and FQNEAQ (reference sequence). The CDR3 totals 12 residues. CDR3 residues: CASSLYINEQFF. The CDR3 coding sequence is TGTGCCAGCAGCTTATATATAAATGAGCAGTTCTTC.

Points on this clone: This specimen includes other DNA sequences encoding the same CDR3. The chain recombines TRBV6-5 with TRBJ2-7; 8 bases fit TRBD2. Germline V gives CDR1 MNHEY, CDR2 SVGAGI. The trim removed 5 bases at V and 1 base at J, leaving 4 bases unmatched. The CDR3 loop spans 14 amino acids. The CDR3 DNA reads TGTGCCAGCAGTCAAAGCGGGAGTTCCTACGAGCAGTACTTC. Amino acid sequence: CASSQSGSSYEQYF.

This sequence joins TRBV5-6 and TRBJ1-5; the D gene is possibly TRBD1 (5 bases). The CDR3 is 14 residues long. Trimming took off 3 bases at V and 9 bases at J, with 16 bases between the two ends. Germline loops: CDR1 SGHDT, CDR2 YYEEEE. The CDR3 protein is CASSSGTTLWPQHF. CDR3 nucleotide sequence: TGTGCCAGCAGCTCAGGGACTACGCTCTGGCCCCAGCATTTT.

The chain links TRBV6-6 to TRBJ2-5; D may be TRBD2 (5 bases). CDR3 length equals 14 residues. CDR1 and CDR2 from the germline V gene are MNHNY and SVGAGI (reference sequence). Deletions cut 4 bases from V and 0 bases from J, with 9 bases between. CDR3 amino acids: CASSFREDQETQYF. The CDR3 DNA reads as TGTGCCAGCAGTTTCCGGGAAGACCAAGAGACCCAGTACTTC.

Only one count was recorded for this clone. The chain employs TRBV5-1 and TRBJ2-3, with D possibly being TRBD1 (6 bases). From germline, CDR1 is SGHRS and CDR2 YFSETQ. This CDR3 spans 12 amino acids. V was cut by 1 base and J by 11 bases, with 11 bases left in between. CDR3 sequence reads: CASSLNSGQQYF. The DNA of the CDR3 is TGCGCCAGCAGCTTGAACTCGGGACAGCAGTATTTT.

This clone showed up just a few times. Its ends do not fully match the called genes, so a read error is possible. This chain links TRBV29-1 with TRBJ1-2; 9 bases fit TRBD1. Germline V lookup: CDR1 SQVTM, CDR2 ANQGSEA. This CDR3 region has 14 residues. The CDR3 here is CSVEGDRGQGGYTF. The CDR3 DNA sequence: TGCAGCGTCGAAGGAGACAGGGGACAGGGTGGCTACACCTTC.